This T cell receptor beta chain originates from a study of CD8 T cells in Susac syndrome. Regarding the study as a whole: The TCR sequencing and HLA analysis in the study involved a relatively small number of individuals, as the study acknowledged.

Regarding this clonotype: Its antigen is undetermined.

cDNA came from around 0.5 to 1 ug RNA primed by random hexamers. Amplification of TCR beta CDR3 across 54 Vbeta and 13 Jbeta was performed with immunoSEQ multiplex PCR. Each CDR3 protein is one row after TCRdb ran MiXCR on the immunoSEQ multiplex PCR reads. The table shows roughly 300,000 distinct CDR3 sequences, with about 88% occurring only once. The multiple sclerosis control cohort comprised treatment-naive individuals presenting with stable or active relapsing-remitting disease. The CD8+ and CD4+ T cells were negatively isolated, with the TEMRA cells enriched by FACS. This sequence was found in a human donor with multiple sclerosis. What was sequenced was CD8+ T cells from PBMCs.

In nucleotides, the CDR3 is TGTGCTAGTGGTTTGATGGAGACTGAAGCTTTCTTT. Translated: CASGLMETEAFF. The V and J genes are TRBV12-5 and TRBJ1-1; D uncertain. The CDR3 spans 12 residues. Per the germline V gene, CDR1 is LGHNT and CDR2 is FRNRAP. V was cut by 2 bases and J by 5 bases, with 6 bases left in between.